The clone carrying this T cell receptor beta chain was counted between two and nine times. The antigen is undetermined. The ends lost 3 bases at V and 8 bases at J; junction bases unmatched: 7. This CDR3 region has 13 residues. Germline V gives CDR1 SGHNT, CDR2 YYREEE (reference sequence). A multiplex PCR was run with 60 Vbeta primers and 13 Jbeta primers. Using immunoSEQ multiplex PCR, the repertoire was profiled, and TCRdb retains in-frame clones only, with some absent. The sample yields around 130,000 clones, roughly 72% seen once. The data stem from a study of cytomegalovirus exposure and HLA in healthy donors. Overall study findings and caveats: Sequences of the TCR beta chain were said to predict the HLA-A and HLA-B alleles of most subjects accurately. Among the most significant clusters, several appeared linked to common viral pathogens in a later analysis. At a 0.05 false discovery rate, a later analysis found approximately 17,000 TCR beta sequences to be associated with HLA alleles. A list of around 150 TCR beta chains associated with cytomegalovirus was given.

This TCR came from a woman between 45 and 60 years old in good health and CMV-seronegative. The sequenced sample consisted of PBMCs. The chain employs TRBV5-4 and TRBJ1-1, with 7 bases aligning to TRBD1. CDR3 amino acids: CASSSRQGREAFF. CDR3 bases: TGTGCCAGCAGCTCGAGACAGGGTCGAGAAGCTTTCTTT. Full variable domain (missing parts from reference TRBV5-4 and TRBJ1-1): ETGVTQSPTHLIKTRGQQVTLRCSSQSGHNTVSWYQQALGQGPQFIFQYYREEENGRGNFPPRFSGLQFPNYSSELNVNALELDDSALYLCASSSRQGREAFFGQGTRLTVV.